This T cell receptor beta chain is from a study of blood T cell repertoires in COVID-19. About the research overall: Both acute and convalescent COVID-19 samples were obtained from the United States, Italy and Spain. PBMCs, B-cell-depleted T cells, or T cells were the source of the cDNA or gDNA that made up the material.

This clone appeared a single time. The CDR3 consists of 12 residues. Trimming cost V 6 bases and J 12 bases; bases outside gene matches: 9. Germline loops: CDR1 MNHEY, CDR2 SMNVEV (reference sequence). How the authors handled the data: Reference gene primers were amplified, and this amplification served to estimate nucleated cell counts. TCRdb keeps only in-frame clones here, not all; method: immunoSEQ multiplex PCR. V, J and clone size were drawn from that table, and D and trimming were deduced from the DNA. The table records around 150,000 clones, around four fifths of them present only once. The chain carries TRBV27 and TRBJ1-2; 8 bases line up with TRBD1. The source material was peripheral blood. This receptor was taken from a woman older than 75 with active or convalescent COVID-19. In DNA form, the CDR3 reads TGTGCCAGCAGATCCGAAGGACAGGGAGACACCTTC. Translation gives CASRSEGQGDTF.